This TCR beta chain was recovered during a study of control samples from healthy donors and cancer patients. Trimming removed 2 bases from V and 0 bases from J, with 8 bases in between. CDR1 and CDR2 from the germline V gene are SGHAT and FQNNGV. The CDR3 extends over 14 amino acids. TCRdb's copy holds only in-frame clones and misses some; the assay was immunoSEQ multiplex PCR. This sample has 150,000 to 200,000 clones, with approximately 94% found just once. This TCR derives from a woman aged 40 to 55 in good health. Sequenced: blood. The chain couples TRBV11-2 to TRBJ2-7, with TRBD1 as a possible D gene (6 bases). The CDR3 is CASSLRQVSYEQYF. The CDR3 nucleotides read TGTGCCAGCAGCTTACGACAGGTCTCCTACGAGCAGTACTTC.